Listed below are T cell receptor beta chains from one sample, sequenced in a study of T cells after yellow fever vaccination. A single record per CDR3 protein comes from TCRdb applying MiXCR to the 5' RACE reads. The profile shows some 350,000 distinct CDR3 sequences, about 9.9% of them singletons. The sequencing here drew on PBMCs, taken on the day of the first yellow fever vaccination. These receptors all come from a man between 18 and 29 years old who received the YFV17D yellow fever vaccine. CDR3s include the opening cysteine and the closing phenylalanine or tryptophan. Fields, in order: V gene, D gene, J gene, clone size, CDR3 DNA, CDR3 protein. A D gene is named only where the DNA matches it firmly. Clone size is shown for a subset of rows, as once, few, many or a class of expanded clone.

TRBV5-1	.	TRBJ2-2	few	TGCGCCAGCAGCTTGGCCGAGACAAACACCGGGGAGCTGTTTTTT	CASSLAETNTGELFF
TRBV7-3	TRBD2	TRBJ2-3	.	TGTGCCAGCAGTTATGGACTAGCGGGGAGGGACACGCAGTATTTT	CASSYGLAGRDTQYF
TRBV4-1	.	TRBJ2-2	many	TGCGCCAGCAGTCTACGACAAAGGGGGGGACTAAACACCGGGGAGCTGTTTTTT	CASSLRQRGGLNTGELFF
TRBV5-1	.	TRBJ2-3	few	TGCGCCAGCAGCCTGGTTATGGATACGCAGTATTTT	CASSLVMDTQYF
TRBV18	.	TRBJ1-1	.	TGTGCCAGCTCACCCGTTTCTATGAACACTGAAGCTTTCTTT	CASSPVSMNTEAFF
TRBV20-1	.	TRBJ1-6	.	TGCAGTGCTAGAGATCGCCTAGAAAGTTCACCCCTCCACTTT	CSARDRLESSPLHF
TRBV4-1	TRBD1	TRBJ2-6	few	TGCGCCAGCAGCCGACGGACAGGGGGATACTCTGGGGCCAACGTCCTGACTTTC	CASSRRTGGYSGANVLTF
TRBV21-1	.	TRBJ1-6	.	TGTGCCAGCAGCTTCGAGGACAGCGTTAATTCACCCCTCCACTTT	CASSFEDSVNSPLHF
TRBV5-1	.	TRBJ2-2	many	TGCGCCAGCAGTGGATCCGTTACCGGGGAGCTGTTTTTT	CASSGSVTGELFF
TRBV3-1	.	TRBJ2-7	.	TGTGCCAGCAGCCAAGCAGGGGTGGTCGAGCAGTACTTC	CASSQAGVVEQYF
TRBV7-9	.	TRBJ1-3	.	TGTGCCAGCAGCCAAGACAGGATCGCGGGAAACACCATATATTTT	CASSQDRIAGNTIYF
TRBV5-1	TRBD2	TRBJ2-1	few	TGCGCCAGCTGGCGGGAGAGTACGTACAATGAGCAGTTCTTC	CASWRESTYNEQFF
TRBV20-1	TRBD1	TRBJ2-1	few	TGCAGTGCTACAGTTTGGGGACAGGGGTCCTACAATGAGCAGTTCTTC	CSATVWGQGSYNEQFF
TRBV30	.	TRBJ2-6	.	TGTGCCTGGAGTGGGAGCTCTGGGGCCAACGTCCTGACTTTC	CAWSGSSGANVLTF
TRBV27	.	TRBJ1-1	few	TGTGCCAGCAGTCTGGGAATCGGCCGTGGGGTGAACACTGAAGCTTTCTTT	CASSLGIGRGVNTEAFF
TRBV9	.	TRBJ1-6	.	TGTGCCAGCAGCCCCCAGGCCGGGAATTCACCCCTCCACTTT	CASSPQAGNSPLHF
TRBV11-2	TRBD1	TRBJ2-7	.	TGTGCCAGCAGCTTAGAGTTGAGACAGGGGGGCGAGCAGTACTTC	CASSLELRQGGEQYF
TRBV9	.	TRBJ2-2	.	TGTGCCAGCAGCGTAACTCAGAACACCGGGGAGCTGTTTTTT	CASSVTQNTGELFF
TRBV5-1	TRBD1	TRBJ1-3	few	TGCGCCAGCAGGCTTCGGACAGGGACTGGAAACACCATATATTTT	CASRLRTGTGNTIYF
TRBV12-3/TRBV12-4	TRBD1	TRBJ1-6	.	TGTGCCAGCACCCACGCCGACAGGGATAATTCACCCCTCCACTTT	CASTHADRDNSPLHF
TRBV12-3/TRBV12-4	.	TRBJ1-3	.	TGTGCCAGCAGTTTTGGACAGAGCTCTGGAAACACCATATATTTT	CASSFGQSSGNTIYF
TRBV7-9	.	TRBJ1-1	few	TGTGCCAGCAGCTTAACAAGCACTGAAGCTTTCTTT	CASSLTSTEAFF
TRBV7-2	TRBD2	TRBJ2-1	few	TGTGCCAGCAGGCCAGCGGGGGGATACAATGAGCAGTTCTTC	CASRPAGGYNEQFF
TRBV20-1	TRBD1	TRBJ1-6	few	TGCAGTGCTAGAACCGACAGGGATAATTCACCCCTCCACTTT	CSARTDRDNSPLHF
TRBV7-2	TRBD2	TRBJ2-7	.	TGTGCCAGCAGCCGAGCGGGGCCCGACGAGCAGTACTTC	CASSRAGPDEQYF
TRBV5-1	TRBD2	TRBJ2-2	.	TGCGCCAGCAGCCCGACTAGCGGATCCCCCGGGGAGCTGTTTTTT	CASSPTSGSPGELFF
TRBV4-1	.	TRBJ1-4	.	TGCGCCAGCAGCCAGGGGGGCGGAGATGAAAAACTGTTTTTT	CASSQGGGDEKLFF
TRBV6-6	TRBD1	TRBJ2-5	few	TGTGCCTTGGGGGACAGGAGAAAAGAGACCCAGTACTTC	CALGDRRKETQYF
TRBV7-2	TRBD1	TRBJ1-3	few	TGTGCCAGCAGCTTATGGACAGGTCCCTCTGGAAACACCATATATTTT	CASSLWTGPSGNTIYF
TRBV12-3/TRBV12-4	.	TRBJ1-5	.	TGTGCCAGCAGTTTCGGCAGGGGCTCTCAGCCCCAGCATTTT	CASSFGRGSQPQHF
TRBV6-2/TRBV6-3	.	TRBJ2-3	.	TGTGCCAGCAGTTACCAGGACACGACACCAAGCACAGATACGCAGTATTTT	CASSYQDTTPSTDTQYF
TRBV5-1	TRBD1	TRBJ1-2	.	TGCGCCAGCAGCCACTCCGGGACAGGGGGCTATGGCTACACCTTC	CASSHSGTGGYGYTF
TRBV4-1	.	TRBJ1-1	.	TGCGCCAGCAGCCAAGAAGGTAGGGACCGGGCTTTCTTT	CASSQEGRDRAFF
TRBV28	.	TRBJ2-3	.	TGTGCCAGCAGTACGGACCCCCGGGAGTGGGCCACAGATACGCAGTATTTT	CASSTDPREWATDTQYF
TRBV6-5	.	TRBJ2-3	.	TGTGCCAGCAGTTACTCGGGGGAGCACACAGATACGCAGTATTTT	CASSYSGEHTDTQYF
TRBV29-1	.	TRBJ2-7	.	TGCAGCGTCCTCCTTGAGGGGCCCGAGCAGTACTTC	CSVLLEGPEQYF
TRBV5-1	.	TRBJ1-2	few	TGCGCCAGCAGCCCGGCAGGGTTCCCTTATGGCTACACCTTC	CASSPAGFPYGYTF
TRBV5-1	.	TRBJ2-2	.	TGCGCCAGCAGCTTGGCCAGGGGAAGCGGGGAGCTGTTTTTT	CASSLARGSGELFF
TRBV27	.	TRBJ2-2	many	TGTGCCAGCAGTTTATTGGGTGGCGACGGGGAGCTGTTTTTT	CASSLLGGDGELFF
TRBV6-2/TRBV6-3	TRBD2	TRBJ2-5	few	TGTGCCTGCCTAAGGGCGGGGGGTAAGGAGACCCAGTACTTC	CACLRAGGKETQYF
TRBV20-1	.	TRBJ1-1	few	TGCAGTGCTAGAGTGCCCCTGGATCGGACTGAAGCTTTCTTT	CSARVPLDRTEAFF
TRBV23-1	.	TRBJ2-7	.	TGCGCCAGCAGTCGCAGGCGCTACGAGCAGTACTTC	CASSRRRYEQYF
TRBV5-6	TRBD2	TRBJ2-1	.	TGTGCCAGCAGCTCGGGACTAGCAGCGAATGAGCAGTTCTTC	CASSSGLAANEQFF
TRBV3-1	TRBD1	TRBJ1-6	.	TGTGCCAGCAGCCAGGTCGGACAGGGGTCCGGTTCACCCCTCCACTTT	CASSQVGQGSGSPLHF
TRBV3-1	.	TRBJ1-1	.	TGTGCCAGCAGCCAAGATCATACGGGGGTTGGGGAAGCTTTCTTT	CASSQDHTGVGEAFF